This T cell receptor (beta chain) comes out of a study of shared T cell receptors in the human thymus. The repertoire was sequenced with immunoSEQ multiplex PCR; TCRdb's copy has only in-frame clones and lacks some. This sample has 450,000 to 650,000 clones, with roughly 74% found just once. The CDR3 has 12 amino acids. Per the germline V gene, CDR1 is SEHNR and CDR2 is FQNEAQ (reference sequence). V gave up 11 bases and J gave up 6 bases; unmatched junction bases: 6. This same sample was also taken into another study, of human thymus T cells.

The rearrangement joins TRBV7-9 to TRBJ1-5, with 8 bases lining up with TRBD1. The clonotype comes from a boy younger than two with a congenital heart defect. The specimen was thymocytes. The CDR3 region has the DNA TGTGCCCCAGGGGGCGCAGGTCAGCCCCAGCATTTT. Translated, it gives CAPGGAGQPQHF. Using reference TRBV7-9 and TRBJ1-5 for the parts outside the CDR3, the full variable domain is DTGVSQNPRHKITKRGQNVTFRCDPISEHNRLYWYRQTLGQGPEFLTYFQNEAQLEKSRLLSDRFSAERPKGSFSTLEIQRTEQGDSAMYLCAPGGAGQPQHFGDGTRLSIL.